The T cell receptor beta chain described here comes from a study of shared clonotypes between healthy human individuals. General observations from the study: Rarefaction exposed incomplete sorted-subset sequencing despite large depth. Clonotype sharing among donors was thought likely to change with sequencing depth.

This CDR3 is 14 amino acids long. In germline, CDR1 is MNHNS, CDR2 SASEGT. V lost 2 bases to trimming and J lost 4 bases, with 12 bases between them. Naive CD8 cells were CD45RO-negative, positively selected for CCR7, excluding terminally differentiated effector memory CD45RA+ cells. Once extracted for a subset, genomic DNA was divided evenly among several immunoSEQ plates. The data were produced by immunoSEQ multiplex PCR, yet TCRdb's version contains in-frame clones alone and is incomplete. This table holds approximately 2,000,000 clones, roughly 93% found once. A note on this clone: Its antigen remains unknown.

The chain employs TRBV6-1 and TRBJ2-7; D may be TRBD1 (6 bases). The origin of this receptor is a man in his late teens or twenties in good health. Some clones in this sample may be carry-over from other donors' samples. Sequences were obtained from naive CD8+ T cells from PBMCs. CDR3 residues: CASSETQGRYEQYF. The CDR3 DNA is TGTGCCAGCAGTGAAACCCAGGGGCGGTACGAGCAGTACTTC.